The 5 T cell receptor beta chains below all came from one sample that was sequenced in a study of blood T cell repertoires in COVID-19. The protocol was immunoSEQ multiplex PCR, while the TCRdb copy is restricted to in-frame clones and leaves out a portion. The sample lists about 120,000 clones, around 88% seen once, with 0.75% to 0.9% in the top ten. Source material: peripheral blood. The source of these receptors is a woman aged 45-65 years with active or convalescent COVID-19.

V and J are TRBV7-3 and TRBJ2-7; D is undetermined. V lost 5 bases to trimming and J lost 1 base, with 18 bases between them. This CDR3 has 16 residues. CDR1 SGHTA and CDR2 FQGTGA come from the germline V gene. CDR3 loop: CASSPDAGARSYEQYF. In DNA, the CDR3 is TGTGCCAGCAGCCCCGACGCCGGAGCGCGGTCCTACGAGCAGTACTTC.

The rearrangement joins TRBV4-2 to TRBJ1-2; D gene ambiguous. The germline V and J ends were trimmed by 4 bases and 1 base, with 13 bases remaining between them. This CDR3 is 15 amino acids long. The germline gives CDR1 LGHNA, CDR2 YNFKEQ. CDR3 region: CASSPTEHLNYGYTF. For the CDR3, the DNA is TGTGCCAGCAGCCCCACAGAGCATCTTAACTATGGCTACACCTTC.

The J gene is TRBJ1-1, the V gene TRBV28, with TRBD1 as a possible D gene (5 bases). V was trimmed by 5 bases and J by 2 bases, leaving 12 bases between them. The CDR3 totals 14 residues. Germline assignment: CDR1 MDHEN and CDR2 SYDVKM. The CDR3 DNA sequence: TGTGCCAGCAGTCCCCACAGGACAAACACTGAAGCTTTCTTT. It codes for CASSPHRTNTEAFF. Supplemented by reference TRBV28 and TRBJ1-1, the full variable domain reads DVKVTQSSRYLVKRTGEKVFLECVQDMDHENMFWYRQDPGLGLRLIYFSYDVKMKEKGDIPEGYSVSREKKERFSLILESASTNQTSMYLCASSPHRTNTEAFFGQGTRLTVV.

This chain joins TRBV5-1 and TRBJ2-7, with 10 bases identical to TRBD1. Germline CDR1 is SGHRS and CDR2 is YFSETQ. The junction had 10 bases not matched to a gene; V was cut back by 4 bases and J by 3 bases. The CDR3 length is 16 residues. The CDR3 loop is CASSGSPGQGIYEQYF. DNA of the CDR3: TGCGCCAGCAGCGGATCACCGGGACAGGGGATCTACGAGCAGTACTTC. Using reference TRBV5-1 and TRBJ2-7 for the parts outside the CDR3, the full variable domain is KAGVTQTPRYLIKTRGQQVTLSCSPISGHRSVSWYQQTPGQGLQFLFEYFSETQRNKGNFPGRFSGRQFSNSRSEMNVSTLELGDSALYLCASSGSPGQGIYEQYFGPGTRLTVT.

A few counts support this clone. The V call is TRBV15, the J call TRBJ2-7; TRBD1 agrees at 9 bases. Germline CDR1 reads LNHNV; CDR2 reads YYDKDF (reference sequence). The CDR3 contains 13 residues. The V gene end was trimmed by 4 bases and the J gene end by 6 bases; junction bases not matched to a gene: 4. CDR3 bases: TGTGCCACCAGCAAGGGACAGGGTCTCGAGCAGTACTTC. Encoded protein: CATSKGQGLEQYF.